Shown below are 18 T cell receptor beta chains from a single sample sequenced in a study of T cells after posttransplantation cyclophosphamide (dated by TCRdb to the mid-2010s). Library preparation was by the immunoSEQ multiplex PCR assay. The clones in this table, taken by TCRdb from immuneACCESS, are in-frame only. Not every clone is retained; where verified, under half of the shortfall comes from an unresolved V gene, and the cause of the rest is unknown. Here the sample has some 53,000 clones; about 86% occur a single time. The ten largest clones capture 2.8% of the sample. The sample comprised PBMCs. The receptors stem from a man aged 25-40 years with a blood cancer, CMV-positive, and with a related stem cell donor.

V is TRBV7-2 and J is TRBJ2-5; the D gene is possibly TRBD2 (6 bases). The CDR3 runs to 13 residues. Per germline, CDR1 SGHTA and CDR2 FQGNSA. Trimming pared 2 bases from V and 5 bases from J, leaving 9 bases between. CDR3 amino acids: CASSLRREETQYF. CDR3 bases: TGTGCCAGCAGCTTACGTCGGGAGGAGACCCAGTACTTC.

Here the CDR3 DNA reads TGCGCCAGCAGCACCCGAGCGGGAGGAAGCACAGATACGCAGTATTTT. Its translation: CASSTRAGGSTDTQYF. V gene TRBV5-1 combines with J gene TRBJ2-3; TRBD2 matches 9 bases. Germline V lookup: CDR1 SGHRS, CDR2 YFSETQ. J lost 0 bases, V lost 4 bases, and 6 bases had no gene match. CDR3 length: 16 residues.

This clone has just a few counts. In DNA, the CDR3 is TGTGCCAGCAGCCAGGGGGGAGGGTACAATGAGCAGTTCTTC. Amino acids: CASSQGGGYNEQFF. The chain links TRBV4-2 to TRBJ2-1; 7 positions match TRBD2. The CDR3 is made up of 14 amino acids. CDR1 and CDR2 (germline): LGHNA, YNFKEQ. Trimming at V came to 3 bases and at J to 4 bases, leaving 3 bases not matched to a gene.

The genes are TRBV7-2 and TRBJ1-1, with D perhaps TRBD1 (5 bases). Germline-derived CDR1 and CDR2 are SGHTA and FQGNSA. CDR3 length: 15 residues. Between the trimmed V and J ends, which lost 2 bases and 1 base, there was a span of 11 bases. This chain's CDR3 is CASSLSPGRNTEAFF. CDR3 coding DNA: TGTGCCAGCAGCTTAAGCCCAGGGCGGAACACTGAAGCTTTCTTT. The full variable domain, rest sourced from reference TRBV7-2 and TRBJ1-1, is GAGVSQSPSNKVTEKGKDVELRCDPISGHTALYWYRQSLGQGLEFLIYFQGNSAPDKSGLPSDRFSAERTGGSVSTLTIQRTQQEDSAVYLCASSLSPGRNTEAFFGQGTRLTVV.

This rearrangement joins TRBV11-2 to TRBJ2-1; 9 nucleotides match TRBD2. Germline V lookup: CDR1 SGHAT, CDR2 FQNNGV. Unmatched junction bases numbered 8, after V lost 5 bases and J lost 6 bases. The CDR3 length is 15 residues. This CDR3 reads CASSPGLALGNEQFF. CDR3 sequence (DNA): TGTGCCAGCAGCCCGGGACTAGCATTAGGCAATGAGCAGTTCTTC.

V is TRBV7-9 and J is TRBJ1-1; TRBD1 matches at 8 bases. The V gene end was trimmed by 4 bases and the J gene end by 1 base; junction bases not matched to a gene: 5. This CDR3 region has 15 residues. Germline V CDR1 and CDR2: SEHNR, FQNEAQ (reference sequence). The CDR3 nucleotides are TGTGCCAGCAGCTGGGCCGGGACAGGGAACACTGAAGCTTTCTTT. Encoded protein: CASSWAGTGNTEAFF.

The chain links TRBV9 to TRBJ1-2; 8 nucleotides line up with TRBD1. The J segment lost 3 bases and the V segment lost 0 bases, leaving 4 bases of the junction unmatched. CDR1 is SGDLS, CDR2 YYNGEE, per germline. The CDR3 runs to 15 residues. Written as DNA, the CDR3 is TGTGCCAGCAGCGTAGGAGAGACAGGGGACTATGGCTACACCTTC. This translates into CASSVGETGDYGYTF.

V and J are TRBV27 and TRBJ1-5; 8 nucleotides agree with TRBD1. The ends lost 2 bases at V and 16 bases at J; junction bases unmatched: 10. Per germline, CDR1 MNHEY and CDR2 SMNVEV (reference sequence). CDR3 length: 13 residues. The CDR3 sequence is CASSLVQGAAIHF. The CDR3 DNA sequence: TGTGCCAGCAGTTTAGTCCAGGGGGCTGCCATACATTTT.

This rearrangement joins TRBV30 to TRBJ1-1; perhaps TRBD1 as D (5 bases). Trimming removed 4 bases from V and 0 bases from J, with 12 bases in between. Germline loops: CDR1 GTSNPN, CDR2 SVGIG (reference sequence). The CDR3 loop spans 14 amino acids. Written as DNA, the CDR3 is TGTGCCTGGAAAGACGACAGACTGAACACTGAAGCTTTCTTT. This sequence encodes CAWKDDRLNTEAFF.

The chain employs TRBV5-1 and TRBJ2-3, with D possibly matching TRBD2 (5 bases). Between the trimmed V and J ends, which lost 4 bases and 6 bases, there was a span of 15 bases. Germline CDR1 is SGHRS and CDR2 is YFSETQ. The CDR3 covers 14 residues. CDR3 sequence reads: CASSLPTRVDTQYF. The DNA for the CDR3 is TGCGCCAGCAGCCTTCCCACGCGGGTTGATACGCAGTATTTT.

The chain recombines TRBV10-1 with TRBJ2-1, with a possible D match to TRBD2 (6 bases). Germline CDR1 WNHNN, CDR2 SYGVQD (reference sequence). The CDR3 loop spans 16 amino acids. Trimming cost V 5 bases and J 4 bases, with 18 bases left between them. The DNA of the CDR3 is TGCGCCAGCAGTACTTATACCGGGACTTTTTACAATGAGCAGTTCTTC. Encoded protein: CASSTYTGTFYNEQFF.

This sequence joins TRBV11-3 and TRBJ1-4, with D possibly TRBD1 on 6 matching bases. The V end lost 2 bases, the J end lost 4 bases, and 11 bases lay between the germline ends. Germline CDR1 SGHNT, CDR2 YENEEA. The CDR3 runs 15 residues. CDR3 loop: CASSLRGIGNEKLFF. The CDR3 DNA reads TGTGCCAGCAGCTTAAGGGGGATCGGTAATGAAAAACTGTTTTTT.

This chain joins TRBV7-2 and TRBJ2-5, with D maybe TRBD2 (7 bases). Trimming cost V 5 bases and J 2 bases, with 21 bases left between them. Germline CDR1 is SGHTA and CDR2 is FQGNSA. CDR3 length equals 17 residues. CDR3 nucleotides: TGTGCCAGCAGCCCTCTACTTTGGGGGCGGGAGCAAGAGACCCAGTACTTC. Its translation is CASSPLLWGREQETQYF.

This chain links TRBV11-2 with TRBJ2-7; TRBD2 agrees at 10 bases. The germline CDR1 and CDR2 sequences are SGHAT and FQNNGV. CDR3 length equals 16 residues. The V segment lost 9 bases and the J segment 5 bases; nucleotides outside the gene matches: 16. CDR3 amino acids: CASSPAPASGSDEQYF. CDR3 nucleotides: TGTGCCAGTAGCCCGGCGCCGGCTAGCGGGAGTGACGAGCAGTACTTC.

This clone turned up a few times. CDR3 nucleotides: TGTGCCAGCAGCGTAACGGCAGGGGGCGAGTTTGGTCTCTATGGCTACACCTTC. Protein sequence: CASSVTAGGEFGLYGYTF. The rearrangement uses TRBV9 and TRBJ1-2; 8 positions match TRBD1. This CDR3 has 18 residues. V trimming: 1 base; J trimming: 4 bases; junction bases outside the gene matches: 15. Germline CDR1 is SGDLS and CDR2 is YYNGEE.

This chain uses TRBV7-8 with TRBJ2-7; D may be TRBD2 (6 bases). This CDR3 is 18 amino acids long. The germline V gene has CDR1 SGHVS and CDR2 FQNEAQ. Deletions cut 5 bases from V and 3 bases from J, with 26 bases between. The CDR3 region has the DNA TGTGCCAGCAGCCATCCCAGGCGGGGAGGACGAAATTTCTACGAGCAGTACTTC. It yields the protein CASSHPRRGGRNFYEQYF.

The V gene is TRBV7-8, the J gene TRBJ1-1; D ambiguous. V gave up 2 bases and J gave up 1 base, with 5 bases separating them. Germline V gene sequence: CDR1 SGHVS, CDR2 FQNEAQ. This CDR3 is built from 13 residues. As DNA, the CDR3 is TGTGCCAGCAGCTTATCTAAGAACACTGAAGCTTTCTTT. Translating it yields CASSLSKNTEAFF.

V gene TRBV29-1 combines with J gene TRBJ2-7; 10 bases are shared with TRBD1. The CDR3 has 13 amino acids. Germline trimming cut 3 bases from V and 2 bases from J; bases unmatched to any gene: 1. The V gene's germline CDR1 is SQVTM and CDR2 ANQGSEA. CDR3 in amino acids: CSVEGTGAYEQYF. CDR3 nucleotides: TGCAGCGTTGAGGGGACAGGGGCCTACGAGCAGTACTTC.